The 17 T cell receptor beta chains below all came from one sample that was sequenced in a study of kidney transplant recipient with SARS-CoV-2 infection. From the reads, TCRdb called clonotypes with MiXCR, one entry per CDR3 protein. The sample carries about 250,000 distinct CDR3 sequences, around 30% recorded once. The sequencing here drew on a blood sample, taken at baseline and between days 110 and 120 from a kidney transplant recipient. These receptors were taken from a male patient aged 30 to 40 who had COVID-19 and was a kidney transplant recipient. Part of the T cells may come from the graft donor.

This clonotype was detected many times. The V and J genes are TRBV20-1 and TRBJ1-3, with D unresolved. CDR1 is DFQATT, CDR2 SNEGSKA, per germline (reference sequence). V lost 6 bases and J 0 bases, leaving 15 bases between the germline ends. The CDR3 loop spans 15 amino acids. CDR3 coding DNA: TGCAGTGCACCGAAGTTAATCGGCTCTGGAAACACCATATATTTT. This sequence encodes CSAPKLIGSGNTIYF.

The genes are TRBV6-1 and TRBJ2-5; D not certain. The CDR3 consists of 14 residues. Trimming stripped 4 bases from V and 0 bases from J, with 9 bases between. In germline, CDR1 is MNHNS, CDR2 SASEGT. The CDR3 is CASSVVGYQETQYF. The CDR3 DNA follows: TGTGCCAGCAGTGTGGTGGGGTACCAAGAGACCCAGTACTTC.

This clonotype came up many times. The rearrangement uses TRBV20-1 and TRBJ1-2; D uncertain. The germline CDR1 and CDR2 sequences are DFQATT and SNEGSKA (reference sequence). The CDR3 totals 14 residues. V was trimmed by 3 bases and J by 6 bases, leaving 17 bases between them. Written as DNA, the CDR3 is TGCAGTGCTAGGCCCCAACAGTGGATCCATGGCTACACCTTC. Protein product: CSARPQQWIHGYTF.

This clonotype was seen at least ten times. Here the CDR3 DNA reads TGCAGTGCTAGAGTCTATCCAAGACAGAATAATCAGCCCCAGCATTTT. Translating it yields CSARVYPRQNNQPQHF. The V and J genes are TRBV20-1 and TRBJ1-5, with D perhaps matching TRBD1 (5 bases). The CDR3 loop spans 16 amino acids. Germline V lookup: CDR1 DFQATT, CDR2 SNEGSKA (reference sequence). The germline V and J ends were trimmed by 1 base and 4 bases, with 17 bases remaining between them.

This clonotype was seen many times. The chain recombines TRBV6-6 with TRBJ2-2; D is tentatively TRBD1 or TRBD2 (5 bases each). The V end was cut by 0 bases, the J end by 4 bases, with 9 bases between. The germline V gene has CDR1 MNHNY and CDR2 SVGAGI (reference sequence). This CDR3 has 15 residues. The CDR3 coding sequence is TGTGCCAGCAGTTACTCGAGGGGCGTCACCGGGGAGCTGTTTTTT. This sequence encodes CASSYSRGVTGELFF.

Note on this clonotype: A single base separates this from a much larger clone, so it may be a read error. The rearrangement joins TRBV3-1 to TRBJ2-7; 8 bases agree with TRBD2. The germline gives CDR1 LGHDT, CDR2 YNNKEL (reference sequence). The CDR3 has 14 amino acids. The CDR3 sequence is CASRQAGEPNEQYF. CDR3 nucleotides: TGTGCCAGCAGGCAAGCGGGAGAGCCTAACGAGCAGTACTTC.

This clonotype was counted ten times or more. The chain employs TRBV5-6 and TRBJ2-6; D is unresolved. V lost 4 bases and J 1 base, leaving 12 bases between the germline ends. Germline CDR1 and CDR2: SGHDT and YYEEEE. The CDR3 has 16 amino acids. The CDR3 loop reads CASSQYLLSGANVLTF. DNA of the CDR3: TGTGCCAGCAGCCAATACCTCCTTTCTGGGGCCAACGTCCTGACTTTC.

The chain combines TRBV4-3 with TRBJ2-1; D could derive from TRBD1 or TRBD2 (5 bases each). Trimming took off 4 bases at V and 0 bases at J, with 16 bases between the two ends. The CDR3 has 17 amino acids. CDR1 and CDR2 from the germline V gene are LGHNA and YSLEER. Here the CDR3 DNA reads TGCGCCAGCAGCCCCCGACAGACCGGGGACTCCTACAATGAGCAGTTCTTC. As protein: CASSPRQTGDSYNEQFF.

The table lists this clonotype with many counts. The chain combines TRBV7-8 with TRBJ1-1; 10 bases match TRBD1. From germline, CDR1 is SGHVS and CDR2 FQNEAQ. The CDR3 totals 16 residues. J was trimmed by 1 base and V by 5 bases; bases with no gene match: 7. For the CDR3, the DNA is TGTGCCAGCAGCCTTCGGGACAGGGGATCGAACACTGAAGCTTTCTTT. Its protein product is CASSLRDRGSNTEAFF.

This clonotype has at least ten counts. V gene TRBV19 combines with J gene TRBJ1-2; D is possibly TRBD1 (6 bases). Germline V gives CDR1 LNHDA, CDR2 SQIVND (reference sequence). Deletions cut 7 bases from V and 8 bases from J, with 14 bases between. CDR3 length: 12 amino acids. CDR3 nucleotides: TGTGCCAGTAACCCCGGGACAACCGGCTACACCTTC. Translated, it gives CASNPGTTGYTF.

This clonotype appeared many times. This chain's CDR3 is CASSFSREGTDTQYF. DNA of the CDR3: TGTGCCAGCAGCTTTTCCCGGGAAGGCACAGATACGCAGTATTTT. The V gene is TRBV7-2, the J gene TRBJ2-3; TRBD2 is a possible D gene (5 bases). Looked up from germline, CDR1 is SGHTA and CDR2 is FQGNSA. This CDR3 contains 15 residues. Trimming left V 3 bases short and J 1 base short, with 11 bases between.

Comment on this clonotype: It may be a read error: a sequence one base away is much more abundant. The genes are TRBV3-1 and TRBJ1-2; D is uncertain. The germline V gene has CDR1 LGHDT and CDR2 YNNKEL (reference sequence). The CDR3 is made up of 17 amino acids. This chain's CDR3 is CASSSYPTLRKTYGHTF. In DNA, the CDR3 is TGTGCCAGCAGCAGCTACCCCACCCTTCGAAAGACCTATGGCCACACCTTC.

This chain joins TRBV3-1 and TRBJ1-1; D not resolved. CDR3 length equals 17 residues. The germline CDR1 and CDR2 sequences are LGHDT and YNNKEL (reference sequence). Trimming took 5 bases from V and 4 from J, leaving 23 bases between them. The CDR3 loop is CASSSDIPTSIRTEAFF. As DNA, the CDR3 is TGTGCCAGCAGCAGTGACATTCCCACTTCAATTCGCACTGAAGCTTTCTTT.

The sample holds many counts of this clonotype. The rearrangement uses TRBV30 and TRBJ1-5, with a tentative D call TRBD1 (5 bases). The germline V gene encodes CDR1 GTSNPN and CDR2 SVGIG (reference sequence). V shed 3 bases and J shed 6 bases, with 18 bases lying between them. CDR3 length: 15 amino acids. As DNA, the CDR3 is TGTGCCTGGAGAGAAGCGGGGGTTTCGTTTCAGCCCCAGCATTTT. Protein sequence: CAWREAGVSFQPQHF. The full variable domain, rest sourced from reference TRBV30 and TRBJ1-5, is SQTIHQWPATLVQPVGSPLSLECTVEGTSNPNLYWYRQAAGRGLQLLFYSVGIGQISSEVPQNLSASRPQDRQFILSSKKLLLSDSGFYLCAWREAGVSFQPQHFGDGTRLSIL.

This clonotype was seen many times. The rearrangement uses TRBV12-3 or TRBV12-4 and TRBJ1-2, with D unclear. Between the trimmed V and J ends, which lost 5 bases and 4 bases, there was a span of 23 bases. There are 17 residues in the CDR3. Here the CDR3 reads CASSVYNSFRKTYGYTF. The CDR3 nucleotides read TGTGCCAGCAGTGTCTATAACAGCTTCCGAAAGACCTATGGCTACACCTTC.

This clonotype was detected many times. The chain has TRBV8-2 and TRBJ1-2. TRBV8-2 is a pseudogene segment. This CDR3 spans 16 amino acids. CDR3 amino acids: CGSTPIDSRKTYGYTF. The CDR3 DNA follows: TGTGGCAGTACTCCAATTGATAGCCGAAAGACCTATGGCTACACCTTC.

This chain joins TRBV5-8 and TRBJ1-2; no firm D call. This CDR3 has 16 amino acids. Germline CDR1 and CDR2: SGHTS and YDEGEE. V lost 7 bases, J lost 4 bases, and 23 bases lay in between. CDR3 DNA: TGTGCCAGCGCCTCCTTTCATCCACGAAAGACCTATGGCTACACCTTC. Translating it yields CASASFHPRKTYGYTF.